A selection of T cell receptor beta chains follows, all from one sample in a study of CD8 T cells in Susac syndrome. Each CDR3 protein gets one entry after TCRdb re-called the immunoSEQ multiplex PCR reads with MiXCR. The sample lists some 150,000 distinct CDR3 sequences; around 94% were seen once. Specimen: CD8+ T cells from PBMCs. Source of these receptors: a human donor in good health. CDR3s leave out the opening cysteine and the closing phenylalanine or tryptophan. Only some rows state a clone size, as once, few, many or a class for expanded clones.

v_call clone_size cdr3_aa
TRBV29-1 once SVITDRAELF
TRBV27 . ASSSGTRIYEQY
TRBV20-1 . SARERTGYEQY
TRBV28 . ASTPTSGISNTGELF
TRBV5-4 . ASSTTGTDIYEQY
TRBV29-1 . SVPTSSLGEQY
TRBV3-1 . ASSPNLALYEQF
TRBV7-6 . ASSLASLDEQF
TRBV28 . ASTPGPGYEQF
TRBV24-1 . ATSDFSGYETQY
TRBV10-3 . AISVGTDYNEQF
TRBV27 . ASRQVHNEQF
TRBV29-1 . SVGEPNPHTLNTEAF
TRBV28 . ASSRQEDYYNEQF
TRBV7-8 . ASSLDGVSGSRYNEQF
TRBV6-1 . ASSDFGGTDTQY
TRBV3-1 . ASSQIRPTGTHSYEQY
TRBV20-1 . SALLYRVDSNQPQH